This T cell receptor beta chain was retrieved from a study of CD8 T cells in ankylosing spondylitis. Study conclusions and caveats: Past studies reported some motif variants in reactive arthritis synovial fluid and blood.

CDR3 size: 15 residues. The ends were cut back, 0 bases at V and 5 bases at J, with 13 bases in the middle. Germline CDR1 reads SGHAT; CDR2 reads FQNNGV. TCRdb recomputed calls from the 5' RACE reads with MiXCR, one row per CDR3 protein. The data hold 250,000 to 350,000 distinct CDR3 sequences, with less than 25% observed a single time. About this clonotype: The antigen remains undetermined.

The source material was blood, either unsorted or a sorted T cell fraction (not recorded which). This TCR was recovered from a female donor with ankylosing spondylitis or in good health (not recorded which). The chain joins TRBV11-2 to TRBJ2-5; a possible D gene is TRBD2 (5 bases). CDR3 DNA sequence: TGTGCCAGCAGCTTAGATAGCGTTCCACGGGAGACCCAGTACTTC. Its translation: CASSLDSVPRETQYF.